One and the same sample provided the 20 T cell receptor beta chains below, sequenced in a study of cytomegalovirus exposure and HLA in healthy donors (dated by TCRdb to 2016 to 2017). The library was built by means of the immunoSEQ multiplex PCR assay. A mixture of 60 forward primers for TCR Vbeta segments and 13 reverse primers for TCR Jbeta segments was used in the multiplex PCR. TCRdb retrieved this table from immuneACCESS and kept in-frame rearrangements only. Not all clones are present; in checked studies, unresolved V genes account for under half, and no reason is known for the remainder. Here the sample has more than 85,000 clones; 70% to 80% occur a single time. The ten largest clones add up to 4.8% of the sample. The sample was PBMCs. The source of these receptors is a woman under 30 in good health and CMV-seropositive.

This chain connects TRBV5-1 to TRBJ1-4; D is unresolved. CDR1 and CDR2 (germline): SGHRS, YFSETQ. The CDR3 length is 15 residues. V was shortened by 0 bases and J by 6 bases, with 12 bases between the two germline ends. DNA for the CDR3: TGCGCCAGCAGCTTGGCTTTTCGTCAGGATGAAAAACTGTTTTTT. This sequence encodes CASSLAFRQDEKLFF.

This clone was seen only a few times. V gene TRBV10-3 combines with J gene TRBJ1-4; no reliable D call. Germline CDR1 reads ENHRY; CDR2 reads SYGVKD. The CDR3 extends over 15 amino acids. Trimming removed 3 bases from V and 5 bases from J, with 13 bases in between. CDR3 coding DNA: TGTGCCATCAGTGACCCCTGGGCCAGCAATGAAAAACTGTTTTTT. Residues: CAISDPWASNEKLFF.

Remarks on this clone: Other DNA sequences from this sample encode an identical CDR3 as well. The chain recombines TRBV2 with TRBJ2-5; 16 bases line up with TRBD2. The V gene end was trimmed by 6 bases and the J gene end by 5 bases; junction bases not matched to a gene: 6. The CDR3 has 16 amino acids. The V gene's germline CDR1 is SNHLY and CDR2 FYNNEI. CDR3: CASSPGLAGGRETQYF. CDR3 DNA: TGTGCCAGCAGCCCGGGACTAGCGGGAGGGCGGGAGACCCAGTACTTC. The variable domain in full, with the rest retrieved from reference TRBV2 and TRBJ2-5, is EPEVTQTPSHQVTQMGQEVILRCVPISNHLYFYWYRQILGQKVEFLVSFYNNEISEKSEIFDDQFSVERPDGSNFTLKIRSTKLEDSAMYFCASSPGLAGGRETQYFGPGTRLLVL.

The genes are TRBV28 and TRBJ1-1, with D tentatively TRBD1 (6 bases). V was shortened by 1 base and J by 1 base, with 10 bases between the two germline ends. CDR1 MDHEN and CDR2 SYDVKM come from the germline V gene. The CDR3 covers 15 residues. This chain's CDR3 is CASSLLTGSNTEAFF. CDR3 nucleotide sequence: TGTGCCAGCAGTTTATTAACAGGGTCGAACACTGAAGCTTTCTTT.

This chain links TRBV7-2 with TRBJ2-7, with a possible D match to TRBD2 (5 bases). There are 14 residues in the CDR3. Trimming cost V 1 base and J 6 bases, with 13 bases left between them. Per the germline V gene, CDR1 is SGHTA and CDR2 is FQGNSA. CDR3 region: CASSLETPGGEQYF. The CDR3 region has the DNA TGTGCCAGCAGCTTAGAGACTCCCGGAGGCGAGCAGTACTTC.

The rearrangement links TRBV18 to TRBJ2-5; D is possibly TRBD2 (6 bases). The V and J ends lost 3 bases and 5 bases respectively, with 16 bases between them. The germline V gene encodes CDR1 KGHSH and CDR2 LQKENI. The CDR3 loop spans 15 amino acids. CDR3 sequence reads: CASSPPSRGGETQYF. Here the CDR3 DNA reads TGTGCCAGCTCACCGCCTAGCAGAGGAGGGGAGACCCAGTACTTC.

V is TRBV29-1 and J is TRBJ2-7; 9 bases agree with TRBD1. The CDR3 spans 14 residues. Germline CDR1 and CDR2: SQVTM and ANQGSEA. V lost 5 bases to trimming and J lost 4 bases; unmatched junction nucleotides: 9. CDR3: CSVSGTGNYYEQYF. The DNA of the CDR3 is TGCAGCGTTTCCGGGACAGGGAATTATTACGAGCAGTACTTC.

The chain links TRBV27 to TRBJ2-7; a possible D gene is TRBD2 (5 bases). CDR3 size: 14 residues. Germline V gives CDR1 MNHEY, CDR2 SMNVEV (reference sequence). Trimming took 3 bases from V and 3 from J, leaving 12 bases between them. The CDR3 DNA sequence: TGTGCCAGCAGTTTGAAGGGAGCCCTCTACGAGCAGTACTTC. Its translation: CASSLKGALYEQYF.

The chain has TRBV30 and TRBJ2-3; D perhaps matches TRBD1 (6 bases). Germline assignment: CDR1 GTSNPN and CDR2 SVGIG (reference sequence). V gave up 8 bases and J gave up 4 bases, with 16 bases separating them. The CDR3 contains 13 residues. In DNA form, the CDR3 reads TGTGCCACTGGACAGCGAAGGGCAGATACGCAGTATTTT. Residues: CATGQRRADTQYF.

This chain uses TRBV4-3 with TRBJ2-3; 10 bases match TRBD1. V was pared by 3 bases and J by 3 bases, with 3 bases of the junction left unmatched. CDR1 and CDR2 (germline): LGHNA, YSLEER. This CDR3 contains 15 residues. The DNA of the CDR3 is TGCGCCAGCAGCCAGTCGGGACAGGGGACAGATACGCAGTATTTT. Its translation: CASSQSGQGTDTQYF.

V usage is TRBV4-1 and J usage is TRBJ2-7, with D perhaps matching TRBD2 (6 bases). There are 16 residues in the CDR3. The germline gives CDR1 MGHRA, CDR2 YSYEKL. The V gene lost 4 bases and the J gene lost 2 bases, with 18 bases spanning the gap. The CDR3 DNA reads TGCGCCAGCAGCCCGACGCGGGGCGGCGGAACCTACGAGCAGTACTTC. Its protein product is CASSPTRGGGTYEQYF.

As DNA, the CDR3 is TGCGCCAGCAGCTCCCTGGTGGCAGGGGACTATGGCTACACCTTC. Residues: CASSSLVAGDYGYTF. The V gene is TRBV4-3, the J gene TRBJ1-2; possibly TRBD1 for D (6 bases). The ends were cut back, 5 bases at V and 3 bases at J, with 16 bases in the middle. The CDR3 covers 15 residues. CDR1 and CDR2 from the germline V gene are LGHNA and YSLEER.

This clone was observed a handful of times. V gene TRBV6-5 combines with J gene TRBJ2-5; TRBD2 matches at 8 bases. Looked up from germline, CDR1 is MNHEY and CDR2 is SVGAGI. The CDR3 has 13 amino acids. Trimming at V came to 7 bases and at J to 5 bases, leaving 6 bases not matched to a gene. CDR3 amino acids: CASTGGPGETQYF. The DNA for the CDR3 is TGTGCCAGCACGGGAGGGCCAGGGGAGACCCAGTACTTC.

The chain couples TRBV29-1 to TRBJ1-1; the match to TRBD1 covers 8 bases. V dropped 3 bases and J dropped 4; count of bases not matched to a gene: 7. The CDR3 is 14 amino acids. The germline CDR1 and CDR2 sequences are SQVTM and ANQGSEA. The CDR3 nucleotides are TGCAGCGTTGACCCGTCAGGGGGCCTCACTGAAGCTTTCTTT. Amino acids: CSVDPSGGLTEAFF.

This chain's CDR3 is CASSYRPSGIMDTQYF. CDR3 coding DNA: TGTGCCAGCAGTTACCGGCCTAGCGGAATCATGGATACGCAGTATTTT. The V gene is TRBV6-5, the J gene TRBJ2-3; 7 positions match TRBD2. The CDR3 has 16 residues. V lost 2 bases, J lost 6 bases, and 11 bases stayed unmatched. The germline V gene encodes CDR1 MNHEY and CDR2 SVGAGI.

The V and J genes are TRBV19 and TRBJ2-4; tentative D call: TRBD1 (6 bases). Germline V gene data show CDR1 as LNHDA and CDR2 as SQIVND (reference sequence). The V end was cut by 7 bases, the J end by 0 bases, with 10 bases between. CDR3 length: 14 residues. CDR3 DNA sequence: TGTGCCAGTAAGGGGGAGTTAGCCAAAAACATTCAGTACTTC. Translating it yields CASKGELAKNIQYF.

This chain connects TRBV19 to TRBJ1-3; no firm D call. This CDR3 spans 11 amino acids. Germline CDR1 is LNHDA and CDR2 is SQIVND (reference sequence). V shed 6 bases and J shed 4 bases, with 4 bases lying between them. CDR3 nucleotides: TGTGCCAGTAGACTGGGAAACACCATATATTTT. Protein product: CASRLGNTIYF. The full variable domain, rest sourced from reference TRBV19 and TRBJ1-3, is DGGITQSPKYLFRKEGQNVTLSCEQNLNHDAMYWYRQDPGQGLRLIYYSQIVNDFQKGDIAEGYSVSREKKESFPLTVTSAQKNPTAFYLCASRLGNTIYFGEGSWLTVV.

This sequence joins TRBV4-3 and TRBJ1-5, with D unclear. The germline V and J ends were trimmed by 5 bases and 0 bases, with 8 bases remaining between them. CDR1 is LGHNA and CDR2 is YSLEER in the germline V gene. This CDR3 is 14 amino acids long. This CDR3 is CASSFGSSNQPQHF. CDR3 DNA: TGCGCCAGCAGCTTCGGGTCTAGCAATCAGCCCCAGCATTTT.

V and J are TRBV4-3 and TRBJ2-5; D gene unclear. This CDR3 contains 15 residues. Trimming stripped 0 bases from V and 4 bases from J, with 12 bases between. Germline-derived CDR1 and CDR2 are LGHNA and YSLEER. As DNA, the CDR3 is TGCGCCAGCAGCCAAGATAGTTGGATAGCAGAGACCCAGTACTTC. As protein: CASSQDSWIAETQYF.

The V and J genes are TRBV7-8 and TRBJ2-2; unclear D gene. CDR1 is SGHVS, CDR2 FQNEAQ, per germline. The length of the CDR3 is 17 residues. Trimming took off 5 bases at V and 0 bases at J, with 16 bases between the two ends. The CDR3 region has the DNA TGTGCCAGCAGCCACTCTGACTCTGTAGCGAACACCGGGGAGCTGTTTTTT. Residues: CASSHSDSVANTGELFF. Supplemented by reference TRBV7-8 and TRBJ2-2, the full variable domain reads GAGVSQSPRYKVAKRGQDVALRCDPISGHVSLFWYQQALGQGPEFLTYFQNEAQLDKSGLPSDRFFAERPEGSVSTLKIQRTQQEDSAVYLCASSHSDSVANTGELFFGEGSRLTVL.